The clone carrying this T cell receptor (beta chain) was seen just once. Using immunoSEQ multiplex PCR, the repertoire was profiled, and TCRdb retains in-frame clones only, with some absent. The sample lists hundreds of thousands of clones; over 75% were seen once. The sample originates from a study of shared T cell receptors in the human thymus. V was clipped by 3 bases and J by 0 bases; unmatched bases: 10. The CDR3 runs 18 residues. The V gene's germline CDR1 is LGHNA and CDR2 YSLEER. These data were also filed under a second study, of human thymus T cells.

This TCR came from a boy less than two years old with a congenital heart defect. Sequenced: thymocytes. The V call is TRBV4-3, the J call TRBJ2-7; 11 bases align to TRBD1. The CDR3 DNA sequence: TGCGCCAGCAGCCATAATCGGACAGGGGGCGGTTTCTCCTACGAGCAGTACTTC. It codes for CASSHNRTGGGFSYEQYF.